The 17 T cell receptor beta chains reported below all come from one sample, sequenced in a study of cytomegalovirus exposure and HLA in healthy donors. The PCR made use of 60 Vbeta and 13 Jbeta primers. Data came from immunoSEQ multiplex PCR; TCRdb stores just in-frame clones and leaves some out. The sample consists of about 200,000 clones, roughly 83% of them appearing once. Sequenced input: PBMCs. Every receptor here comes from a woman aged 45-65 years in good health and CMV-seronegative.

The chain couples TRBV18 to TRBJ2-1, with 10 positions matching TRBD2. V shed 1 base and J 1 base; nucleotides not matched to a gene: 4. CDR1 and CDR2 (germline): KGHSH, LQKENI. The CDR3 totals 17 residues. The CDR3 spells CASSPLVAGGSYNEQFF. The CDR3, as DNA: TGTGCCAGCTCACCACTTGTAGCGGGGGGTTCCTACAATGAGCAGTTCTTC.

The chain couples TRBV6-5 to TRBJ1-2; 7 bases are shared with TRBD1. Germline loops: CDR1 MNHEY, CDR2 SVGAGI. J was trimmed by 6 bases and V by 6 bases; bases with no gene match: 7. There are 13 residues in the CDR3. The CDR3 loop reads CASSPPGQDGYTF. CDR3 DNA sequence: TGTGCCAGCAGCCCCCCCGGACAGGATGGCTACACCTTC.

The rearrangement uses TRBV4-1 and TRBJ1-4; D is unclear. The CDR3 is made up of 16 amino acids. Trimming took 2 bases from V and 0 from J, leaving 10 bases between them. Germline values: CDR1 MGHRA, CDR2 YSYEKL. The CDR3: CASSQTPTSTNEKLFF. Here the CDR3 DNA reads TGCGCCAGCAGCCAAACCCCGACATCAACTAATGAAAAACTGTTTTTT.

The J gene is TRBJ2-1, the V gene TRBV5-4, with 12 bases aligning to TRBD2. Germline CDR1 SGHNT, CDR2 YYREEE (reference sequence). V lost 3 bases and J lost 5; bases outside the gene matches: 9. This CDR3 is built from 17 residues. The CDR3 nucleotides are TGTGCCAGCAGCTCCCTAGCGGGAGGGTTAAAGGACAATGAGCAGTTCTTC. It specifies CASSSLAGGLKDNEQFF.

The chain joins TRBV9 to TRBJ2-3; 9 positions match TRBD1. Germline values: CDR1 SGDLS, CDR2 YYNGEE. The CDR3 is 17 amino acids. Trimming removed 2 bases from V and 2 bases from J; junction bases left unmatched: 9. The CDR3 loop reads CASSVRGGQGPTDTQYF. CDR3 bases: TGTGCCAGCAGCGTCCGCGGGGGACAGGGACCCACAGATACGCAGTATTTT.

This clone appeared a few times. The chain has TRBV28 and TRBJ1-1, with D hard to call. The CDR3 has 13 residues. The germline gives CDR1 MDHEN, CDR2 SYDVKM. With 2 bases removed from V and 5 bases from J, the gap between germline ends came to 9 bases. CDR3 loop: CASSLRGLTEAFF. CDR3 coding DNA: TGTGCCAGCAGTTTACGGGGTTTAACTGAAGCTTTCTTT.

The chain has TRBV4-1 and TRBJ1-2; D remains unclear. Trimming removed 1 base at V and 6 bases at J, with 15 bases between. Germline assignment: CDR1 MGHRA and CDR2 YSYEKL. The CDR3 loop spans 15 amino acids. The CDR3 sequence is CASSQASRYLDGYTF. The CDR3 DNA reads TGCGCCAGCAGCCAAGCGAGTCGTTATTTGGATGGCTACACCTTC.

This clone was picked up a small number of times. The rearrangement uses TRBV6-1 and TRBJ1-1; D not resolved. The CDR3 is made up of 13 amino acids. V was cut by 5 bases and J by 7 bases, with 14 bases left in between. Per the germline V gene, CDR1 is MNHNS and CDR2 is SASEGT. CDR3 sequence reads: CASSNTRADEAFF. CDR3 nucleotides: TGTGCCAGCAGTAACACGAGGGCCGATGAAGCTTTCTTT.

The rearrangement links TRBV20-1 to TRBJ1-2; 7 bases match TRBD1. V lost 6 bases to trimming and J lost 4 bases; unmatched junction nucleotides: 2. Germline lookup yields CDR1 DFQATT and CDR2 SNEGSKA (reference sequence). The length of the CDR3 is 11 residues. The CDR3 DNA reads TGCAGTGCACGACAGGGCTATGGCTACACCTTC. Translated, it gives CSARQGYGYTF.

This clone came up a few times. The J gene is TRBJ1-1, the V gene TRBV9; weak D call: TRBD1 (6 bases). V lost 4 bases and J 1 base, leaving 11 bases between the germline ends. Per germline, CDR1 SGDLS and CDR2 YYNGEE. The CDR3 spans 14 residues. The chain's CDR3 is CASSLTGTNTEAFF. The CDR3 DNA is TGTGCCAGCAGCCTAACAGGGACGAACACTGAAGCTTTCTTT.

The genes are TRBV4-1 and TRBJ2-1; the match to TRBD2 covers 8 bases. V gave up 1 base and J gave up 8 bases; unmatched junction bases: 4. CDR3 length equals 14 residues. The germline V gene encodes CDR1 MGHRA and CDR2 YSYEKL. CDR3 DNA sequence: TGCGCCAGCAGCCAAGGGACTAGCAAGGATGAGCAGTTCTTC. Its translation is CASSQGTSKDEQFF.

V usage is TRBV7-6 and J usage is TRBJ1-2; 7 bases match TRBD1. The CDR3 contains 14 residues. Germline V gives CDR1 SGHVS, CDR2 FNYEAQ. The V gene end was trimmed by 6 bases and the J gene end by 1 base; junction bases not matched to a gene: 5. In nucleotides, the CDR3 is TGTGCCAGCAGTCCGACAGGGCGTAACTATGGCTACACCTTC. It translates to CASSPTGRNYGYTF.

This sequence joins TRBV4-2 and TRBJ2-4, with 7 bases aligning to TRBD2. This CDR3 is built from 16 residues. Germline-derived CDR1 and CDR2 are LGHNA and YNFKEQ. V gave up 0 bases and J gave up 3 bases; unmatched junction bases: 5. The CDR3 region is CASSQESWGGKNIQYF. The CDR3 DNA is TGTGCCAGCAGCCAAGAGTCGTGGGGGGGCAAAAACATTCAGTACTTC.

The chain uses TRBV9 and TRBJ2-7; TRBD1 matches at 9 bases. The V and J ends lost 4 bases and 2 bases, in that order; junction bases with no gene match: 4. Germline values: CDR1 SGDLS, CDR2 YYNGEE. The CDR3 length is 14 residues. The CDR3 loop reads CASSLRDRAYEQYF. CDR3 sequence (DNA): TGTGCCAGCAGCCTAAGGGACAGGGCCTACGAGCAGTACTTC.

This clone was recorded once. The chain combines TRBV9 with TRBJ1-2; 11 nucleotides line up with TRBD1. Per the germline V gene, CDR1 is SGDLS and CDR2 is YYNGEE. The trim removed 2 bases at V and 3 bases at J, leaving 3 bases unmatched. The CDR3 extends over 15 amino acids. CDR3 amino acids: CASSVGDRGYYGYTF. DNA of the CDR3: TGTGCCAGCAGCGTGGGGGACAGGGGGTACTATGGCTACACCTTC.

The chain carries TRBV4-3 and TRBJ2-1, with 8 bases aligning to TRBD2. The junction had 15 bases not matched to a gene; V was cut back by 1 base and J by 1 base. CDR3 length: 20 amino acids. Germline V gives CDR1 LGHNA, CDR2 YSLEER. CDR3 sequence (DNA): TGCGCCAGCAGCCAAGCGATCACTAGCGGCCCCGAGGGGTCCTACAATGAGCAGTTCTTC. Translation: CASSQAITSGPEGSYNEQFF.

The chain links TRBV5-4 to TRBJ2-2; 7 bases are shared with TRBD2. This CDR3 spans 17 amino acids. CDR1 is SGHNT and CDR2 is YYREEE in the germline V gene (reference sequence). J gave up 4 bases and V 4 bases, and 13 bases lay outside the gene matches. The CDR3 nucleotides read TGTGCCAGCAGCCCCAAGGCGGCGGGAGCCGGCACCGGGGAGCTGTTTTTT. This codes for CASSPKAAGAGTGELFF.